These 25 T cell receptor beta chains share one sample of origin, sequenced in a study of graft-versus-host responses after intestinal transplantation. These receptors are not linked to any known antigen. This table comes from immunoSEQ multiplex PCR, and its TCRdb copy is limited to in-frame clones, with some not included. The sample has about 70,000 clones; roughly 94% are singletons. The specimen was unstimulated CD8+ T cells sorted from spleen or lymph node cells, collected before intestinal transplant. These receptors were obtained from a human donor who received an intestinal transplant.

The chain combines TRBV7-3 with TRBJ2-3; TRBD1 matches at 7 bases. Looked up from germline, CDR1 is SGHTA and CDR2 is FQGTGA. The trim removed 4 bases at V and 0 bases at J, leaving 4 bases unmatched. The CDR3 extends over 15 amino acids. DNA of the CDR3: TGTGCCAGCAGCTATTCACAGGGGAGCACAGATACGCAGTATTTT. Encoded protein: CASSYSQGSTDTQYF.

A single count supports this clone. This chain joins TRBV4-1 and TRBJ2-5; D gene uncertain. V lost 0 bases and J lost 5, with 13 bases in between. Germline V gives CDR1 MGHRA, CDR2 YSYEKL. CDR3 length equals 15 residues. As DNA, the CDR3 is TGCGCCAGCAGCCAAGATAGCCGGGCCCGGGAGACCCAGTACTTC. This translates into CASSQDSRARETQYF.

For the CDR3, the DNA is TGTGCCAGCCTCCCCGGGACTAGCGGGAGTGTAGATACGCAGTATTTT. Protein product: CASLPGTSGSVDTQYF. J is TRBJ2-3 and V is TRBV27; 14 positions match TRBD2. The CDR3 runs 16 residues. Germline lookup yields CDR1 MNHEY and CDR2 SMNVEV (reference sequence). Germline trimming cut 8 bases from V and 5 bases from J; bases unmatched to any gene: 9.

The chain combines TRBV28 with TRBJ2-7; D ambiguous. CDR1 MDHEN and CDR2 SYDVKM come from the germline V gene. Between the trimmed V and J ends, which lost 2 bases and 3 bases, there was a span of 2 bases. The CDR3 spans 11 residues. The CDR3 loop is CASSLNYEQYF. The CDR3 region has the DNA TGTGCCAGCAGTTTAAACTACGAGCAGTACTTC.

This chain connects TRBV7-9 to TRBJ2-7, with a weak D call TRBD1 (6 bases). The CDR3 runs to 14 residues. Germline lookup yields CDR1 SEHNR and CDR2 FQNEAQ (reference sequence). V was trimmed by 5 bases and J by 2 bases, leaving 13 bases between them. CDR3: CASSPRDNPYEQYF. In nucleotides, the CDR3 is TGTGCCAGCAGCCCCCGGGACAATCCCTACGAGCAGTACTTC.

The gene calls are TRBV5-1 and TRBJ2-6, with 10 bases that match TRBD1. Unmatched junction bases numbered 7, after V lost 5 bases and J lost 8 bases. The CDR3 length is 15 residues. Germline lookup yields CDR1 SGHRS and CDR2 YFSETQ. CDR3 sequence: CASRDPDRGTNVLTF. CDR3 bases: TGCGCCAGCAGAGATCCGGACAGGGGGACCAACGTCCTGACTTTC.

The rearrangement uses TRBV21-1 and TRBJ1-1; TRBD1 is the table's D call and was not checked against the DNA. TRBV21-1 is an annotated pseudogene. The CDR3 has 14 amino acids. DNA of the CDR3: TGTGCCAGCACCCTAGGACAGATGAACACTGAAGCTTTCTTT. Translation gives CASTLGQMNTEAFF.

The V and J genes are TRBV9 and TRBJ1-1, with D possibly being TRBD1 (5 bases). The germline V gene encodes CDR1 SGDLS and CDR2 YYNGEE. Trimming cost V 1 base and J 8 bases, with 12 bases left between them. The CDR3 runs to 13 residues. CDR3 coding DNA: TGTGCCAGCAGCGTAATAGACAGAGAAGAAGCTTTCTTT. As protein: CASSVIDREEAFF.

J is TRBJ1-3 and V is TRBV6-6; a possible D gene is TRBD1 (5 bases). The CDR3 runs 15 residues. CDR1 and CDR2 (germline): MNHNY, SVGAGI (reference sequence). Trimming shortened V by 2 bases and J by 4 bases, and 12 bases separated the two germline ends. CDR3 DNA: TGTGCCAGCAGTTACGGGGCAGGGAGAGGAAACACCATATATTTT. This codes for CASSYGAGRGNTIYF.

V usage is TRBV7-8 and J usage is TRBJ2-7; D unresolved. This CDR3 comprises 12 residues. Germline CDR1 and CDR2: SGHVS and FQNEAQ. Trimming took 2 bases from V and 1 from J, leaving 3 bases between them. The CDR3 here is CASSLPSYEQYF. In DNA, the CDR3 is TGTGCCAGCAGCTTACCGTCCTACGAGCAGTACTTC. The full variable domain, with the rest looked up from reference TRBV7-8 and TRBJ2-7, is GAGVSQSPRYKVAKRGQDVALRCDPISGHVSLFWYQQALGQGPEFLTYFQNEAQLDKSGLPSDRFFAERPEGSVSTLKIQRTQQEDSAVYLCASSLPSYEQYFGPGTRLTVT.

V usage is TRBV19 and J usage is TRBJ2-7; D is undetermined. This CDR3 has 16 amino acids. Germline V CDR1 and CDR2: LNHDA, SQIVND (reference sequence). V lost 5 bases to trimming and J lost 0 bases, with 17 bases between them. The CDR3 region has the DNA TGTGCCAGTAGTCCTGTCTTTGGGCAGGCCTCCTACGAGCAGTACTTC. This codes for CASSPVFGQASYEQYF.

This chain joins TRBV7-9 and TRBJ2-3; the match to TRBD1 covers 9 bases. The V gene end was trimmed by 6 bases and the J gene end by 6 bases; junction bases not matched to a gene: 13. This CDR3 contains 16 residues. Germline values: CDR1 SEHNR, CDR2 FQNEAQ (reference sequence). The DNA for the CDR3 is TGTGCCAGCAGGCTAGTAGGGACAGGGAAAGTCGATACGCAGTATTTT. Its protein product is CASRLVGTGKVDTQYF.

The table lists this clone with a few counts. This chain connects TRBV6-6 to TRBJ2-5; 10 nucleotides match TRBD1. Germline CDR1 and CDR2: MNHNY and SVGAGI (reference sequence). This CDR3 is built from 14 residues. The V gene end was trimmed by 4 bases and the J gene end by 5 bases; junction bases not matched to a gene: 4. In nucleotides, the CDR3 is TGTGCCAGCAGTTCCGACAGGGGGCTGGAGACCCAGTACTTC. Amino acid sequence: CASSSDRGLETQYF.

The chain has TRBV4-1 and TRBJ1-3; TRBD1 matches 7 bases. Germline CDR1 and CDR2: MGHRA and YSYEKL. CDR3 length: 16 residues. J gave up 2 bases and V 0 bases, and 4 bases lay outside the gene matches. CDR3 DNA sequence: TGCGCCAGCAGCCAAGACCCGACAGGGACTGGAAACACCATATATTTT. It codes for CASSQDPTGTGNTIYF.

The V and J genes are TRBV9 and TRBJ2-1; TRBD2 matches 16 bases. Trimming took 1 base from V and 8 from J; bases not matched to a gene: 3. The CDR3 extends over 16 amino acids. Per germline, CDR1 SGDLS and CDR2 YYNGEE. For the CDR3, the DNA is TGTGCCAGCAGCGTATCCGGGACTAGCGGGAGGGATGAGCAGTTCTTC. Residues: CASSVSGTSGRDEQFF.

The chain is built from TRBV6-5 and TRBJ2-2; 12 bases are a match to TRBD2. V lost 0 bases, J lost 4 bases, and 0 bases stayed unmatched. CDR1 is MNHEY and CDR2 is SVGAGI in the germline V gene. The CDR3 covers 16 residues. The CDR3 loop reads CASSYSTSGSTGELFF. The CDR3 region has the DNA TGTGCCAGCAGTTACTCGACTAGCGGGAGCACCGGGGAGCTGTTTTTT.

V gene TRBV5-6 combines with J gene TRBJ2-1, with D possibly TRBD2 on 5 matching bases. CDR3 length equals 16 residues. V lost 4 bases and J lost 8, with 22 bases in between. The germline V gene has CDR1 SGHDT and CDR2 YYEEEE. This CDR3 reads CASSILRGSPPDEQFF. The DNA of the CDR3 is TGTGCCAGCAGCATCTTACGGGGTAGCCCCCCAGATGAGCAGTTCTTC.

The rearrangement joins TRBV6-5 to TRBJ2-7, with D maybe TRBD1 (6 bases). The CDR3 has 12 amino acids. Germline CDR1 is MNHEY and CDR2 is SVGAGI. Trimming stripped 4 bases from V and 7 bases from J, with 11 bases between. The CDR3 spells CASSSRGREQYF. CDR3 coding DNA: TGTGCCAGCAGTTCCAGGGGCCGGGAGCAGTACTTC.

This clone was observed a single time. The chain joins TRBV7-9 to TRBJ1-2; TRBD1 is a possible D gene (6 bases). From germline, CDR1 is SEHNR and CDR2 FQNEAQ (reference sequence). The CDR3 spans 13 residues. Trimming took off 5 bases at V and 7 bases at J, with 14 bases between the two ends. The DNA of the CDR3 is TGTGCCAGCAGCACCAGGGGAATCGGTGGCTACACCTTC. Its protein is CASSTRGIGGYTF.

The CDR3 region is CASSFAGGPGMDEQYF. The CDR3 bases are TGTGCCAGCAGTTTCGCGGGGGGCCCTGGGATGGACGAGCAGTACTTC. The rearrangement links TRBV28 to TRBJ2-7; TRBD2 agrees at 8 bases. Germline-derived CDR1 and CDR2 are MDHEN and SYDVKM. V lost 3 bases, J lost 5 bases, and 12 bases stayed unmatched. The CDR3 extends over 16 amino acids.

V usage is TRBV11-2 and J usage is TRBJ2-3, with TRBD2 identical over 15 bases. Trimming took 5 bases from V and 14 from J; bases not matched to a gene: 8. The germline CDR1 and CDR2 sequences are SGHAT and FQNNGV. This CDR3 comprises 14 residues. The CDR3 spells CASSPPGLAGGPYF. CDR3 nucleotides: TGTGCCAGCAGCCCCCCGGGACTAGCGGGAGGCCCGTATTTT.

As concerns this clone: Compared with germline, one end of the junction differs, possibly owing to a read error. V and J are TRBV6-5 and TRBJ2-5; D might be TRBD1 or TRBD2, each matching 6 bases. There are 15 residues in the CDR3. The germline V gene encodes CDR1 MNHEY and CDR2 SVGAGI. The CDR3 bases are TGTGCCTGCAGTTACCTTAGCGGTTCCAAGGGGGAGCAGTACTTC. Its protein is CACSYLSGSKGEQYF.

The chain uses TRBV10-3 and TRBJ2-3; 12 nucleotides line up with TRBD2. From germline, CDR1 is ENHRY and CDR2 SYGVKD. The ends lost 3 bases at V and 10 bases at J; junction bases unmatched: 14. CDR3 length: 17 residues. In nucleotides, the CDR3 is TGTGCCATCAGTGACCCCCCGGGACTAGCGGGCCCCGTTCCGCAGTATTTT. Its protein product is CAISDPPGLAGPVPQYF.

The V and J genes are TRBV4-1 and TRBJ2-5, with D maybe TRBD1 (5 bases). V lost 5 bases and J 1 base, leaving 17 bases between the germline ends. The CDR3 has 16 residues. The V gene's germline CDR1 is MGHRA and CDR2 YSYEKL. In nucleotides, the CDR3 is TGCGCCAGCAGCTACCGACAGTGGAGTTTCCAAGAGACCCAGTACTTC. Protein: CASSYRQWSFQETQYF.

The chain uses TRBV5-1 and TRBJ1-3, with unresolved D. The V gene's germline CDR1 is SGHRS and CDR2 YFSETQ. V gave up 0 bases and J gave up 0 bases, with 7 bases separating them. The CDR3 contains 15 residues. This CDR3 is CASSLGVNSGNTIYF. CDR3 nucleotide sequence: TGCGCCAGCAGCTTGGGCGTGAACTCTGGAAACACCATATATTTT.